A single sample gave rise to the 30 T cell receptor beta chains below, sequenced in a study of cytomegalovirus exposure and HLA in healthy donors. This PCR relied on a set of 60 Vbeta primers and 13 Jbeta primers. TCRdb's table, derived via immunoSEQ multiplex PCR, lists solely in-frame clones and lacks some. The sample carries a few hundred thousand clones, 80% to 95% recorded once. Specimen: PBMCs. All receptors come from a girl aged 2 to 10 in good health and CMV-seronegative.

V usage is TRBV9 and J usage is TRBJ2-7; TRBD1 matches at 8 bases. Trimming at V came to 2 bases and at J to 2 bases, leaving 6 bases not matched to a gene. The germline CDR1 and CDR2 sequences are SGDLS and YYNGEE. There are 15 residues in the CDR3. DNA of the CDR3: TGTGCCAGCAGCGTCCTGGGGACAGGTCCCTACGAGCAGTACTTC. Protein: CASSVLGTGPYEQYF.

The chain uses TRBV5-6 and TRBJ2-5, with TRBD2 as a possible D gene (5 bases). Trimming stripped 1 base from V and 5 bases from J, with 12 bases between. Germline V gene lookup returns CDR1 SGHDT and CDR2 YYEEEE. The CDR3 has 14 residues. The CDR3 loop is CASSLSREGETQYF. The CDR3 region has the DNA TGTGCCAGCAGCTTGAGCCGAGAGGGTGAGACCCAGTACTTC.

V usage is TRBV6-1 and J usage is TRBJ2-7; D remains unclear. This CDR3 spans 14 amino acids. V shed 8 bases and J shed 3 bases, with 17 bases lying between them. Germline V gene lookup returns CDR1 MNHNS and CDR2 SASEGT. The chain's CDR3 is CASCIREAGYEQYF. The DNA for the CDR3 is TGTGCCAGCTGTATTAGAGAGGCCGGCTACGAGCAGTACTTC.

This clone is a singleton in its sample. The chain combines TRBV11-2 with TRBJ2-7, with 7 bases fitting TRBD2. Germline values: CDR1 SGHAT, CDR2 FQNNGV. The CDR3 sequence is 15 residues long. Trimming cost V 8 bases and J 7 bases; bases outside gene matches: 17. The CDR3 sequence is CASGGGSFVGGEQYF. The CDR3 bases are TGTGCCAGCGGCGGGGGAAGTTTTGTGGGGGGTGAGCAGTACTTC.

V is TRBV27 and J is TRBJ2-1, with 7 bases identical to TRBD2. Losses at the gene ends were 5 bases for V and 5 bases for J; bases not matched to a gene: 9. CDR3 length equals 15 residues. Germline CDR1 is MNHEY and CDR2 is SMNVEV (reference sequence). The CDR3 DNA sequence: TGTGCCAGCAGTCCCTGGGGGGGGGTAAACAATGAGCAGTTCTTC. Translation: CASSPWGGVNNEQFF.

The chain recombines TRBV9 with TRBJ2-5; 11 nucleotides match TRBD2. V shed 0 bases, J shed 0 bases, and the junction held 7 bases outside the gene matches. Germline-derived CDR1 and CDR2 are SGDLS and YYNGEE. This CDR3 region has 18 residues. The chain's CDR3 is CASSVGASGGLNQETQYF. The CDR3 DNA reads TGTGCCAGCAGCGTAGGGGCTAGCGGGGGGCTAAACCAAGAGACCCAGTACTTC.

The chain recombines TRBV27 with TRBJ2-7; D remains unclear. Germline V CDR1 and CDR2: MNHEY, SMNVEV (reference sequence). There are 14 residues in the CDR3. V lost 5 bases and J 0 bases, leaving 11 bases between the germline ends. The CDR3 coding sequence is TGTGCCAGCAGTCTGTCGTCCAGCTCCTACGAGCAGTACTTC. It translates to CASSLSSSSYEQYF.

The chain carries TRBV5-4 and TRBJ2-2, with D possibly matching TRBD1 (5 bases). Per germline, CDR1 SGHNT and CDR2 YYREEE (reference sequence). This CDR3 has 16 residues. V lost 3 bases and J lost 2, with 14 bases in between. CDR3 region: CASSYGAQPNTGELFF. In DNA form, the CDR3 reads TGTGCCAGCAGCTATGGGGCTCAACCTAACACCGGGGAGCTGTTTTTT.

This CDR3 reads CASSSNSGASYNEQFF. In DNA form, the CDR3 reads TGCGCCAGCAGCTCCAATAGCGGAGCGTCCTACAATGAGCAGTTCTTC. The V call is TRBV5-1, the J call TRBJ2-1, with a weak D call TRBD2 (6 bases). V lost 3 bases to trimming and J lost 1 base, with 14 bases between them. The CDR3 is 16 amino acids. Germline CDR1 and CDR2: SGHRS and YFSETQ.

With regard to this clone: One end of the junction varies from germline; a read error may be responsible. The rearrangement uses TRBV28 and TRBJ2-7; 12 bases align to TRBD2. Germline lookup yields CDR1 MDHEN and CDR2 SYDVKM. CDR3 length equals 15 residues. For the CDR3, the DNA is TGTGCCAACAGTTCGACTAGCGGGGGTTTCTACGAGCAGTACTTC. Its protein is CANSSTSGGFYEQYF.

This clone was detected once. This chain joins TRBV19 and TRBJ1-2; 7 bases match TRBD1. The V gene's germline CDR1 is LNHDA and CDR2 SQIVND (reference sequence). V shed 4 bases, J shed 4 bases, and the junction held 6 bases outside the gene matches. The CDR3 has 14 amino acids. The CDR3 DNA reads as TGTGCCAGTAGTACCAAGACAGGGCCCTATGGCTACACCTTC. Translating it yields CASSTKTGPYGYTF.

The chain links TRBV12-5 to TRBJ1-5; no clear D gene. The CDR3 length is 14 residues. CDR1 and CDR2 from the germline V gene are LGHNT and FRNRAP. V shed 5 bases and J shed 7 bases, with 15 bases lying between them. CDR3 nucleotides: TGTGCTAGTGGTATCGATCCAACCGGGCAGCCCCAGCATTTT. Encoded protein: CASGIDPTGQPQHF. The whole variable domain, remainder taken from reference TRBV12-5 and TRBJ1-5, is DARVTQTPRHKVTEMGQEVTMRCQPILGHNTVFWYRQTMMQGLELLAYFRNRAPLDDSGMPKDRFSAEMPDATLATLKIQPSEPRDSAVYFCASGIDPTGQPQHFGDGTRLSIL.

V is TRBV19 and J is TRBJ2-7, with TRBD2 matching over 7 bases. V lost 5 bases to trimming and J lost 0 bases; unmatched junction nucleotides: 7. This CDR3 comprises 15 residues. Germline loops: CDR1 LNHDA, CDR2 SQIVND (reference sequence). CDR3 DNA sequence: TGTGCCAGTAGTCTTTCTAGCGGCTTCTCCTACGAGCAGTACTTC. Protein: CASSLSSGFSYEQYF.

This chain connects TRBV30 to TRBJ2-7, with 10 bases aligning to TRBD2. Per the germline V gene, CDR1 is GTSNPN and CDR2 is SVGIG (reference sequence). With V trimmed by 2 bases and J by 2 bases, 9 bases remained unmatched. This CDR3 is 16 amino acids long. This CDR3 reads CAWSSPTSGTTYEQYF. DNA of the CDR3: TGTGCCTGGAGTTCCCCTACTAGCGGGACTACCTACGAGCAGTACTTC.

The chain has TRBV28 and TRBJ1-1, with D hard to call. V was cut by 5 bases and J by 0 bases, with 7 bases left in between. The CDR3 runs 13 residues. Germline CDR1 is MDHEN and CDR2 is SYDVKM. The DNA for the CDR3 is TGTGCCAGCAGTACGGGAATGAACACTGAAGCTTTCTTT. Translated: CASSTGMNTEAFF.

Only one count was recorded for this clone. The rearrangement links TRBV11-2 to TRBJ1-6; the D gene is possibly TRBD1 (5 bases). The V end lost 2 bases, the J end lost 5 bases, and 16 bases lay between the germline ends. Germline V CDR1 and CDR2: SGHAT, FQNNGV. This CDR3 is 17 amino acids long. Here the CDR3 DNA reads TGTGCCAGCAGCTTAAACCCCACTGGAGGGGATAATTCACCCCTCCACTTT. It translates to CASSLNPTGGDNSPLHF.

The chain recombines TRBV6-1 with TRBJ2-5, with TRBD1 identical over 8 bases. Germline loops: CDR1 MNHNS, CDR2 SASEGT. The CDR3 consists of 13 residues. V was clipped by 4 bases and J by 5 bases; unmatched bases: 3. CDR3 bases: TGTGCCAGCAGTGCCCAGGGGGCTGAGACCCAGTACTTC. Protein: CASSAQGAETQYF.

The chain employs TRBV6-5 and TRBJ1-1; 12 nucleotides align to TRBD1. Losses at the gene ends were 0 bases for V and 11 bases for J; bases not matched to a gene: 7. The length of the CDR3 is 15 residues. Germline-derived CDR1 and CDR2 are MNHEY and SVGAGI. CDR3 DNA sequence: TGTGCCAGCAGTTACTCCGGGACAGGGGGCTTTGAGGCTTTCTTT. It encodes CASSYSGTGGFEAFF.

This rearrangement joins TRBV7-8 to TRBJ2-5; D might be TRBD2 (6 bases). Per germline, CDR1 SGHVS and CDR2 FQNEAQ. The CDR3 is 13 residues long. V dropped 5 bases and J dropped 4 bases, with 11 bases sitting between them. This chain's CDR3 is CASSTGSPETQYF. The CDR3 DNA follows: TGTGCCAGCAGCACCGGGAGCCCAGAGACCCAGTACTTC.

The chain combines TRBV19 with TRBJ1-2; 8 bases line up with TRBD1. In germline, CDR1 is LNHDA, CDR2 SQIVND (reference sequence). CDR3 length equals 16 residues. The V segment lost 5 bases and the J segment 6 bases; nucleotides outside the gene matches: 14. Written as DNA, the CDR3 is TGTGCCAGTAGTGCGGACAGGGCGCGCGCCCTTGATGGCTACACCTTC. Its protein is CASSADRARALDGYTF.

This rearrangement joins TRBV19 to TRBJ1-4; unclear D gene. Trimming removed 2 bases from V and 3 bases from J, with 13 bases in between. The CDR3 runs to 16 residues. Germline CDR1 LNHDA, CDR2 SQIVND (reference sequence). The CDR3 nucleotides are TGTGCCAGTAGTATATTTGGAGGGATGGCTAATGAAAAACTGTTTTTT. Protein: CASSIFGGMANEKLFF. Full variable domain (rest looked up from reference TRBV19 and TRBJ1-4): DGGITQSPKYLFRKEGQNVTLSCEQNLNHDAMYWYRQDPGQGLRLIYYSQIVNDFQKGDIAEGYSVSREKKESFPLTVTSAQKNPTAFYLCASSIFGGMANEKLFFGSGTQLSVL.

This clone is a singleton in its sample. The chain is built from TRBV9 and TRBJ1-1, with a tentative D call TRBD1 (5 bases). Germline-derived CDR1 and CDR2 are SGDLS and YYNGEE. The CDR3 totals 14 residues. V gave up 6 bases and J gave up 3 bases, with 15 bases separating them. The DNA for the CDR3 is TGTGCCAGCACCAGGGTTAGTGGGGACACTGAAGCTTTCTTT. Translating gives CASTRVSGDTEAFF.

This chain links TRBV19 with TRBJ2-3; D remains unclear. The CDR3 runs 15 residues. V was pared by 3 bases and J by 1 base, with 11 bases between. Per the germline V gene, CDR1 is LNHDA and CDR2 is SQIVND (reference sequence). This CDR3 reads CASSIKASGTDTQYF. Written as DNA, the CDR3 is TGTGCCAGTAGTATCAAAGCGTCGGGCACAGATACGCAGTATTTT. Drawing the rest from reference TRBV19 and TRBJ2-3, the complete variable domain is DGGITQSPKYLFRKEGQNVTLSCEQNLNHDAMYWYRQDPGQGLRLIYYSQIVNDFQKGDIAEGYSVSREKKESFPLTVTSAQKNPTAFYLCASSIKASGTDTQYFGPGTRLTVL.

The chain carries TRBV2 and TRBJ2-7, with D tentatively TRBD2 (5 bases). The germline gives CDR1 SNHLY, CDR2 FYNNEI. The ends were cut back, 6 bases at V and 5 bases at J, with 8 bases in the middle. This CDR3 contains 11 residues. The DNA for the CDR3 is TGTGCCAGCAGCGGAGCGGACGAGCAGTACTTC. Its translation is CASSGADEQYF.

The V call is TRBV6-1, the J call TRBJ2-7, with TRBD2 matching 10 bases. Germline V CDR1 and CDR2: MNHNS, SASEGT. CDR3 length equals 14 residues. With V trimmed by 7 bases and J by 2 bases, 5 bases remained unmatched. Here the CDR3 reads CASTRLAGPYEQYF. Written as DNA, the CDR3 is TGTGCCAGCACCCGACTAGCGGGCCCCTACGAGCAGTACTTC.

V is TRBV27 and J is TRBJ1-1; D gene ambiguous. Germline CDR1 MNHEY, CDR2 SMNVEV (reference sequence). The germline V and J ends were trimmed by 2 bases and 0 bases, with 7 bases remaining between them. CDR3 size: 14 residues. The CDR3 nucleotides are TGTGCCAGCAGTTTAGGGCCGCTGAACACTGAAGCTTTCTTT. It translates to CASSLGPLNTEAFF.

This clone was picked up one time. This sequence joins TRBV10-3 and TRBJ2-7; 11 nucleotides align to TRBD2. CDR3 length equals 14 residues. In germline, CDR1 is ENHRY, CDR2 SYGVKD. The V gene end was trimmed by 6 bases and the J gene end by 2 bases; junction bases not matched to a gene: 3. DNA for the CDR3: TGTGCCATCAGGATGACTAGCGGGACCTACGAGCAGTACTTC. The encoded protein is CAIRMTSGTYEQYF.

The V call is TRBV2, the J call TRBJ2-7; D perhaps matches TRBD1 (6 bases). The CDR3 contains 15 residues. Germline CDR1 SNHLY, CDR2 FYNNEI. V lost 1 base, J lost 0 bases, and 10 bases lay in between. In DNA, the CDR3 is TGTGCCAGCAGTGAAGAGGGACATCCCTCCTACGAGCAGTACTTC. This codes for CASSEEGHPSYEQYF.

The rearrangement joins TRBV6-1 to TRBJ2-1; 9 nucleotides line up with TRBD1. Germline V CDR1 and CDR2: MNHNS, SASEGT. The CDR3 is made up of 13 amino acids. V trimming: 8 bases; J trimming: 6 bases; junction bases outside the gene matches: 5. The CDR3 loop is CASLSDRGNEQFF. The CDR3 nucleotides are TGTGCCAGCCTATCGGACAGGGGCAATGAGCAGTTCTTC.

The CDR3 nucleotides are TGTGCCAGCAGTCCTTGGACACCCATGAACACTGAAGCTTTCTTT. Translating it yields CASSPWTPMNTEAFF. The chain is built from TRBV2 and TRBJ1-1, with D possibly TRBD1 on 5 matching bases. Trimming pared 5 bases from V and 0 bases from J, leaving 13 bases between. CDR1 and CDR2 (germline): SNHLY, FYNNEI. The CDR3 spans 15 residues.